This T cell receptor beta chain derives from a study of shared clonotypes between healthy human individuals (dated by TCRdb to 2018 to 2021). Regarding the study in general: A few men and a couple of women, aged 18 to 49 years, made up the cohort. Libraries were prepared and TCR repertoires were sequenced by different laboratories using diverse techniques, in order to increase sequencing depth and limit assay-specific biases. To estimate repertoire size and how much clonotypes are shared between individuals, the study performed deep sequencing of blood TCR repertoires from roughly five healthy adults. Leukapheresis yielded between about 0.85 and 10 billion PBMCs per donor.

Donors were healthy HIV-negative adults with no recently reported acute infections or vaccinations. All donors were Caucasian adults living in Nashville, Tennessee, USA. In the unsorted samples, around 81 million PBMCs were counted, and genomic DNA was extracted using the QIAamp DNA Blood Mini kit. After blood collection by leukapheresis, PBMCs were isolated using Ficoll-Histopaque density gradient centrifugation and then cryopreserved in the vapor phase of liquid nitrogen. The research as a whole found: The genetic and exposure-history diversity represented was limited by the small number of donors. Pairwise subsampling indicated that sequencing depth was expected to affect the degree of clonotype sharing among donors. Sampling was restricted to blood, and TCR repertoires in tissues likely differ from the TCR repertoires found in blood.

Using the deep immunoSEQ assay, TCR CDR3 regions were amplified from genomic DNA by multiplex PCR. Extracted genomic DNA from each cell subset was spread evenly across all wells of several immunoSEQ 96-well plates, with each plate serving as a replicate. For unsorted PBMC, each replicate PCR was loaded with approximately 300 ng genomic DNA, equivalent to roughly 33,000 T cell genomes. Unsorted PBMC genomic DNA was sequenced across ten immunoSEQ deep assay plates. Purified libraries were quantified with a Qubit 3.0 fluorometer, sized on a Bioanalyzer 2100, and re-quantified with the KAPA Library Quantification kit. Each immunoSEQ 96-well plate was sequenced on its own single-read 150-cycle Illumina NextSeq 550 flow cell. The study's processing was this. The immunoSEQ output contained only junctional sequences without quality scores, so filtering could not match that applied to full-length reads. To assign V/J genes and CDR3, sequences were annotated against IMGT germline references using PyIR, a Python wrapper for IgBLAST v1.9. Reads were filtered out if the reads had weak V/J assignments (E-value above 1e-6), no CDR3, stop codons, out-of-frame junctions, or ambiguous translated residues. V3J clonotypes were defined as sequences sharing an identical inferred V gene, J gene, and CDR3 amino acid sequence. The percentage overlap between two repertoires was calculated by dividing the number of shared unique clonotypes by the size of the smaller repertoire. Three approaches were used to assess repertoire richness: RTK rarefaction, the Chao1 estimator, and Recon v2.1 estimates of unobserved clonotypes. TCRdb re-hosts the immuneACCESS table, in-frame sequences only. Its copies lack some clones; in the studies checked, an unresolved V gene accounts for under half of them, and the cause for the rest is not known. The V and J calls and clone size come from that table; D and trimming were worked out from the DNA. The sample includes 470,000 or so clones, with roughly 80% observed a single time. Of the sample, about 12% is held by the ten largest clones.

This clone came up once. No cognate antigen has been identified for it. No quality values exist for individual bases; no much larger clone is one base distant. From the germline V gene, CDR1 is SGHTA and CDR2 is FQGTGA. The CDR3 runs 14 residues from the cysteine to the phenylalanine. Of all the DNA, just the CDR3 is kept, 42 bases in frame from base 1. Between the V and J ends, shortened by 5 bases and 9 bases respectively, the junction contains 17 bases. The clonotype comes from a woman in her 40s in good health. Some clones in this sample may be carry-over from other donors' samples. The rearranged segments are TRBV7-3 and TRBJ2-1; no confident D gene assignment can be made. The material sequenced was PBMCs. The DNA reads as follows: TGTGCCAGCAGCCCTAGGTTCCCGTCTGGTGAGCAGTTCTTC. The encoded protein is CASSPRFPSGEQFF. Reference TRBV7-3 and TRBJ2-1 genes cover what lies past the CDR3, so the full variable domain is GAGVSQTPSNKVTEKGKYVELRCDPISGHTALYWYRQSLGQGPEFLIYFQGTGAADDSGLPNDRFFAVRPEGSVSTLKIQRTERGDSAVYLCASSPRFPSGEQFFGPGTRLTVL.